The clone carrying this T cell receptor beta chain has just a few counts. Authors' processing steps: Amplification with reference gene primers provided the estimates of nucleated cell counts. Clones were sequenced by immunoSEQ multiplex PCR, and TCRdb holds only the in-frame ones, with some missing. V, J and clone size derive from that table, while D and trimming were established from the DNA sequence. The sample consists of under 200,000 clones, about nine tenths of them appearing once. This sample was taken from a study of blood T cell repertoires in COVID-19. On the study more broadly: Spain, Italy and the United States supplied samples that represented acute and convalescent COVID-19. Sources were T cells, B-cell-depleted T cells, or PBMCs; the material itself was cDNA or gDNA.

Sequences were obtained from peripheral blood. The receptor's source is a man aged 18 to 35 with active or convalescent COVID-19.

The CDR3 spells CASSPKGQKFTEAFF. CDR3 bases: TGTGCCAGCAGCCCGAAGGGACAGAAGTTCACTGAAGCTTTCTTT. The V and J genes are TRBV6-5 and TRBJ1-1; 7 bases are a match to TRBD1. The J segment lost 4 bases and the V segment lost 6 bases, leaving 11 bases of the junction unmatched. This CDR3 contains 15 residues. Germline V gene sequence: CDR1 MNHEY, CDR2 SVGAGI.